This is a list of T cell receptor beta chains from one sample in a study of identical twins. MiXCR, run by TCRdb on the 5' RACE reads, gives a single entry per CDR3 protein. The sample has approximately 670,000 distinct CDR3 sequences, around 6% seen once. Sequenced sample: naive T cells sorted from blood. The source of these receptors is a man younger than 35 in good health. CDR3s include the opening cysteine and the closing phenylalanine or tryptophan. The D gene is left open where the match is weak. The size of a clone is reported for some rows only, either as once, few or many, or as a class for expanded clones.

TGCAGTGCTAGAGATCATAGTAGCGGGAGGGCAGATACGCAGTATTTT,CSARDHSSGRADTQYF,many,TRBD2,TRBV20-1,TRBJ2-3
TGTGCCACCAGCAGAGGGGCAGACAATGAGCAGTTCTTC,CATSRGADNEQFF,many,-,TRBV15,TRBJ2-1
TGTGCCAGCAGTGAGAAGTCGGCTTACTACGAGCAGTACTTC,CASSEKSAYYEQYF,many,-,TRBV25-1,TRBJ2-7
TGTGCCAGCAGTTTGAGGGACAGGGGGCTCACTGAAGCTTTCTTT,CASSLRDRGLTEAFF,few,TRBD1,TRBV12-3/TRBV12-4,TRBJ1-1
TGTGCCAGCAGCCGATTGTGGGAGAACACTGAAGCTTTCTTT,CASSRLWENTEAFF,-,-,TRBV6-1,TRBJ1-1
TGCGCCAGCAGCCAAGAGACCATCCGAGGAGGTAATGAGCAGTTCTTC,CASSQETIRGGNEQFF,few,-,TRBV5-1,TRBJ2-1
TGTGCCAGCGCCAAGGGACTAGCGGGAGGCCCCACAGATACGCAGTATTTT,CASAKGLAGGPTDTQYF,few,TRBD2,TRBV27,TRBJ2-3
TGTGTCAGCAGCTTAGGGACCACAGATACGCAGTATTTT,CVSSLGTTDTQYF,-,-,TRBV27,TRBJ2-3
TGCAGTGCTAGAGCCCTAAGGACTAGACCCCAAGAGACCCAGTACTTC,CSARALRTRPQETQYF,many,TRBD2,TRBV20-1,TRBJ2-5
TGTGCCAGTAGTATTCTCGCCGGAGGGCCGTACAATGAGCAGTTCTTC,CASSILAGGPYNEQFF,few,-,TRBV19,TRBJ2-1
TGTGCCACCAGTGCTGTCCGGACTAGCAGCAACCCCGGCAATGAGCAGTTCTTC,CATSAVRTSSNPGNEQFF,few,TRBD2,TRBV24-1,TRBJ2-1
TGTGCCAGCAGTGAATGTGGCGGACAGGGGTGGTTAAACATTCAGTACTTC,CASSECGGQGWLNIQYF,few,TRBD1,TRBV25-1,TRBJ2-4
TGTGCCAGTAGTATTTCAGCAGTTCCCCAAGAGACCCAGTACTTC,CASSISAVPQETQYF,few,-,TRBV19,TRBJ2-5
TGTGCCAGCAGCTCACCGGGACTAGCAGTCAATGAGCAGTTCTTC,CASSSPGLAVNEQFF,many,TRBD2,TRBV7-2,TRBJ2-1
TGTGCCAGCAGTTTAGCGTATCGGAACAATGAGCAGTTCTTC,CASSLAYRNNEQFF,few,-,TRBV12-3/TRBV12-4,TRBJ2-1